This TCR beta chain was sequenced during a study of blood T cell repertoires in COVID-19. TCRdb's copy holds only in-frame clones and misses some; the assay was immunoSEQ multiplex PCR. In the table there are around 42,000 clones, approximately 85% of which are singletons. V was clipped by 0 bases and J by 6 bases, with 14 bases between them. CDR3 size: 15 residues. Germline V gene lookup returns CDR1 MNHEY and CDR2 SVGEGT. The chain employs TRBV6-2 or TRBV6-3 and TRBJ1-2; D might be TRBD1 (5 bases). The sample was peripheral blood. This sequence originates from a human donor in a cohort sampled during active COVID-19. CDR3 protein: CASSYSQGGLNGYTF. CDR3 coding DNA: TGTGCCAGCAGTTACTCCCAGGGAGGTTTAAATGGCTACACCTTC.